One and the same sample provided the 32 T cell receptor beta chains below, sequenced in a study of T cell responses to AZD1222 COVID-19 vaccine. Clones were sequenced by immunoSEQ multiplex PCR, and TCRdb holds only the in-frame ones, with some missing. The data hold under 150,000 clones, with 91% observed a single time. Sequencing was performed on peripheral blood, taken on day 0 of AZD1222 vaccination. These receptors all stem from an adult in good health.

V and J are TRBV4-1 and TRBJ1-5; perhaps TRBD1 as D (5 bases). This CDR3 region has 15 residues. CDR1 and CDR2 from the germline V gene are MGHRA and YSYEKL. Trimming stripped 1 base from V and 4 bases from J, with 11 bases between. CDR3 nucleotides: TGCGCCAGCAGCCAAGGGAGTAGGGGAAATCAGCCCCAGCATTTT. Its translation is CASSQGSRGNQPQHF.

V is TRBV5-4 and J is TRBJ1-2; D is unresolved. CDR1 and CDR2 from the germline V gene are SGHNT and YYREEE (reference sequence). The CDR3 loop spans 14 amino acids. Trimming cost V 0 bases and J 5 bases, with 11 bases left between them. CDR3 in DNA: TGTGCCAGCAGCTTGGGCTCGGCAGAATATGGCTACACCTTC. It encodes CASSLGSAEYGYTF.

This clone showed up just once. The chain couples TRBV2 to TRBJ2-3, with 8 nucleotides matching TRBD2. CDR3 length: 16 amino acids. Germline CDR1 and CDR2: SNHLY and FYNNEI. V lost 2 bases to trimming and J lost 6 bases; unmatched junction nucleotides: 10. CDR3 sequence: CASSERTSRDSDTQYF. DNA for the CDR3: TGTGCCAGCAGTGAAAGGACTAGCCGCGATTCGGATACGCAGTATTTT.

This chain connects TRBV28 to TRBJ1-5; D uncertain. Looked up from germline, CDR1 is MDHEN and CDR2 is SYDVKM. This CDR3 has 15 residues. V was trimmed by 3 bases and J by 0 bases, leaving 9 bases between them. The CDR3 loop is CASSFEEHSNQPQHF. CDR3 in DNA: TGTGCCAGCAGTTTCGAGGAACATAGCAATCAGCCCCAGCATTTT. Full variable domain (outside the CDR3, taken from reference TRBV28 and TRBJ1-5): DVKVTQSSRYLVKRTGEKVFLECVQDMDHENMFWYRQDPGLGLRLIYFSYDVKMKEKGDIPEGYSVSREKKERFSLILESASTNQTSMYLCASSFEEHSNQPQHFGDGTRLSIL.

V gene TRBV4-3 combines with J gene TRBJ1-2; D might be TRBD1 (5 bases). Deletions cut 0 bases from V and 4 bases from J, with 9 bases between. Germline V CDR1 and CDR2: LGHNA, YSLEER. The CDR3 extends over 14 amino acids. The CDR3 DNA sequence: TGCGCCAGCAGCCAAGATCGGGGGTTCTATGGCTACACCTTC. Translated, it gives CASSQDRGFYGYTF.

The chain has TRBV6-2 or TRBV6-3 and TRBJ2-3; TRBD2 might be the D (6 bases). V was pared by 2 bases and J by 8 bases, with 23 bases between. CDR1 is MNHEY and CDR2 is SVGEGT in the germline V gene. This CDR3 spans 17 amino acids. The CDR3 coding sequence is TGTGCCAGCAGTTACGGGGGTCAGGCCGAAACAGCGGGTACGCAGTATTTT. Translating it yields CASSYGGQAETAGTQYF.

The chain joins TRBV27 to TRBJ1-2; no reliable D call. Germline loops: CDR1 MNHEY, CDR2 SMNVEV (reference sequence). V lost 4 bases and J lost 6, with 15 bases in between. The CDR3 contains 14 residues. This CDR3 reads CASSSSGWNNGYTF. In nucleotides, the CDR3 is TGTGCCAGCAGTTCGAGTGGGTGGAATAATGGCTACACCTTC.

This CDR3 reads CASSPSGQGNGYTF. Written as DNA, the CDR3 is TGTGCCAGCTCGCCCTCGGGACAGGGGAATGGCTACACCTTC. The chain is built from TRBV18 and TRBJ1-2; 10 bases align to TRBD1. The CDR3 runs 14 residues. Unmatched junction bases numbered 7, after V lost 6 bases and J lost 6 bases. Germline CDR1 is KGHSH and CDR2 is LQKENI.

The sample holds one count of this clone. CDR3 in DNA: TGTGCCACCAGCAGAGGGCCAGCCGATATAATCCACACTGAAGCTTTCTTT. Protein: CATSRGPADIIHTEAFF. The chain joins TRBV15 to TRBJ1-1; D gene ambiguous. In germline, CDR1 is LNHNV, CDR2 YYDKDF (reference sequence). There are 17 residues in the CDR3. The germline V and J ends were trimmed by 1 base and 3 bases, with 18 bases remaining between them.

The chain carries TRBV4-3 and TRBJ2-3; D possibly corresponds to TRBD2 (5 bases). V shed 4 bases and J shed 0 bases, with 8 bases lying between them. This CDR3 spans 14 amino acids. Germline CDR1 and CDR2: LGHNA and YSLEER. The CDR3 DNA reads TGCGCCAGCAGCCCAGCGGAAAGCACAGATACGCAGTATTTT. Amino acid sequence: CASSPAESTDTQYF.

The gene calls are TRBV28 and TRBJ1-4; D is uncertain. Trimming pared 2 bases from V and 7 bases from J, leaving 14 bases between. The CDR3 totals 15 residues. Germline CDR1 and CDR2: MDHEN and SYDVKM. The CDR3 is CASSLIAGSGEKLFF. The CDR3 region has the DNA TGTGCCAGCAGTTTAATCGCAGGCAGTGGTGAAAAACTGTTTTTT.

The chain carries TRBV5-1 and TRBJ1-1; 9 bases are shared with TRBD1. In germline, CDR1 is SGHRS, CDR2 YFSETQ. This CDR3 region has 12 residues. V lost 5 bases to trimming and J lost 11 bases; unmatched junction nucleotides: 7. CDR3 residues: CASRSGTGLAFF. CDR3 sequence (DNA): TGCGCCAGCAGATCCGGGACAGGGCTCGCTTTCTTT.

J is TRBJ2-5 and V is TRBV12-3 or TRBV12-4; tentative D call: TRBD1 (5 bases). With 7 bases removed from V and 4 bases from J, the gap between germline ends came to 10 bases. The CDR3 length is 12 residues. The CDR3: CASNRFAETQYF. CDR3 in DNA: TGTGCCAGCAACAGGTTCGCAGAGACCCAGTACTTC.

This chain uses TRBV3-1 (or the pseudogene TRBV3-2) with TRBJ1-2; D ambiguous. V was trimmed by 2 bases and J by 8 bases, leaving 6 bases between them. Germline CDR1 is LGHDT and CDR2 is YNNKEL (reference sequence). The CDR3 consists of 11 residues. Here the CDR3 reads CASSQLSGYTF. CDR3 bases: TGTGCCAGCAGCCAATTGTCGGGCTACACCTTC.

This chain uses TRBV11-3 with TRBJ2-1; D assignment may be TRBD1 or TRBD2 (5 bases each). Germline assignment: CDR1 SGHNT and CDR2 YENEEA. V dropped 0 bases and J dropped 9 bases, with 9 bases sitting between them. The length of the CDR3 is 13 residues. This chain's CDR3 is CASSLDPGSEQFF. The DNA for the CDR3 is TGTGCCAGCAGCTTAGACCCAGGGAGTGAGCAGTTCTTC.

The chain couples TRBV7-3 to TRBJ2-5, with D perhaps matching TRBD2 (6 bases). The CDR3 is made up of 13 amino acids. V was shortened by 5 bases and J by 0 bases, with 7 bases between the two germline ends. Germline V gives CDR1 SGHTA, CDR2 FQGTGA. CDR3 coding DNA: TGTGCCAGCAGCCGGGACTACCAAGAGACCCAGTACTTC. Translation: CASSRDYQETQYF.

CDR3 DNA sequence: TGTGCCAGCAGCTTAGAGGGGGGGTACGGGGAGCTGTTTTTT. It encodes CASSLEGGYGELFF. V and J are TRBV7-2 and TRBJ2-2; the D gene is possibly TRBD2 (7 bases). This CDR3 is 14 amino acids long. From germline, CDR1 is SGHTA and CDR2 FQGNSA. V lost 1 base, J lost 7 bases, and 10 bases lay in between.

The rearrangement joins TRBV9 to TRBJ1-2; the D is unclear. V lost 0 bases, J lost 4 bases, and 10 bases lay in between. The CDR3 contains 14 residues. Per germline, CDR1 SGDLS and CDR2 YYNGEE. The CDR3 nucleotides are TGTGCCAGCAGCGTAGACAGTTCGGGCTATGGCTACACCTTC. It codes for CASSVDSSGYGYTF.

This rearrangement joins TRBV6-1 to TRBJ2-3, with D hard to call. Looked up from germline, CDR1 is MNHNS and CDR2 is SASEGT. This CDR3 comprises 14 residues. V gave up 2 bases and J gave up 0 bases, with 6 bases separating them. CDR3 residues: CASSESWSTDTQYF. The CDR3 coding sequence is TGTGCCAGCAGTGAATCTTGGAGCACAGATACGCAGTATTTT.

The CDR3 is CASSDGGLSYEQYF. CDR3 in DNA: TGTGCCAGCAGTGATGGGGGGCTCTCCTACGAGCAGTACTTC. The J gene is TRBJ2-7, the V gene TRBV2, with D perhaps being TRBD1 or TRBD2 (6 bases each). Trimming stripped 3 bases from V and 0 bases from J, with 9 bases between. Germline lookup yields CDR1 SNHLY and CDR2 FYNNEI. The CDR3 contains 14 residues.

The V gene is TRBV5-1, the J gene TRBJ1-1; D perhaps matches TRBD1 (6 bases). Germline CDR1 reads SGHRS; CDR2 reads YFSETQ. This CDR3 spans 15 amino acids. V was cut by 0 bases and J by 7 bases, with 16 bases left in between. CDR3 region: CASSLEAPGAGEAFF. The CDR3 DNA is TGCGCCAGCAGCTTGGAGGCCCCAGGGGCGGGTGAAGCTTTCTTT.

With regard to this clone: The sample carries other DNA sequences with the same CDR3. The rearrangement uses TRBV9 and TRBJ1-3, with a tentative D call TRBD1 (5 bases). V was trimmed by 0 bases and J by 4 bases, leaving 8 bases between them. Per germline, CDR1 SGDLS and CDR2 YYNGEE. The CDR3 has 14 amino acids. The DNA for the CDR3 is TGTGCCAGCAGCGTAGGAGGGACCGGAAACACCATATATTTT. This translates into CASSVGGTGNTIYF.

The genes are TRBV5-1 and TRBJ2-3; D gene ambiguous. V lost 0 bases, J lost 1 base, and 6 bases lay in between. Germline V gives CDR1 SGHRS, CDR2 YFSETQ. The CDR3 length is 14 residues. CDR3 sequence: CASSLAAGTDTQYF. The CDR3, as DNA: TGCGCCAGCAGCTTGGCTGCGGGCACAGATACGCAGTATTTT.

This clone has just one count. Other DNA variants within this sample encode the same CDR3. The V and J genes are TRBV7-9 and TRBJ2-2; D is possibly TRBD1 or TRBD2 (5 bases each). Germline V gene data show CDR1 as SEHNR and CDR2 as FQNEAQ (reference sequence). V lost 5 bases to trimming and J lost 1 base, with 11 bases between them. The CDR3 is 15 amino acids. The DNA of the CDR3 is TGTGCCAGCAGCCCCGCTGGGGGGAACACCGGGGAGCTGTTTTTT. It yields the protein CASSPAGGNTGELFF.

The chain carries TRBV2 and TRBJ2-1, with no clear D. The CDR3 is 11 amino acids. Germline V gives CDR1 SNHLY, CDR2 FYNNEI. Trimming took off 6 bases at V and 12 bases at J, with 12 bases between the two ends. CDR3: CASSYLAAQFF. The CDR3 DNA reads TGTGCCAGCAGCTACTTAGCAGCGCAGTTCTTC.

The gene calls are TRBV5-1 and TRBJ1-1; TRBD1 matches 8 bases. The ends lost 4 bases at V and 4 bases at J; junction bases unmatched: 9. The CDR3 is 15 amino acids. Per germline, CDR1 SGHRS and CDR2 YFSETQ. The CDR3 loop is CASSPGTQGGTEAFF. The CDR3 DNA reads as TGCGCCAGCAGCCCAGGGACACAGGGGGGCACTGAAGCTTTCTTT.

The rearrangement joins TRBV5-8 to TRBJ2-7, with 8 bases matching TRBD1. The V gene's germline CDR1 is SGHTS and CDR2 YDEGEE. The J segment lost 0 bases and the V segment lost 2 bases, leaving 4 bases of the junction unmatched. The CDR3 spans 15 residues. CDR3 in DNA: TGTGCCAGCAGCTTTTTGGGACAGGCCTCCTACGAGCAGTACTTC. It yields the protein CASSFLGQASYEQYF.

The rearrangement joins TRBV7-6 to TRBJ1-6; TRBD1 is a possible D gene (5 bases). V dropped 5 bases and J dropped 6 bases, with 14 bases sitting between them. The germline CDR1 and CDR2 sequences are SGHVS and FNYEAQ. The CDR3 has 15 residues. The CDR3 DNA is TGTGCCAGCAGCCCCGCCTTAGGGGTTAATTCACCCCTCCACTTT. It specifies CASSPALGVNSPLHF. The whole variable domain, filled in from reference TRBV7-6 and TRBJ1-6, reads GAGVSQSPRYKVTKRGQDVALRCDPISGHVSLYWYRQALGQGPEFLTYFNYEAQQDKSGLPNDRFSAERPEGSISTLTIQRTEQRDSAMYRCASSPALGVNSPLHFGNGTRLTVT.

The rearrangement uses TRBV5-1 and TRBJ1-6; D is unresolved. The CDR3 has 15 amino acids. V gave up 0 bases and J gave up 0 bases, with 4 bases separating them. CDR1 is SGHRS, CDR2 YFSETQ, per germline. This CDR3 reads CASSLESSYNSPLHF. CDR3 in DNA: TGCGCCAGCAGCTTGGAGAGCTCCTATAATTCACCCCTCCACTTT. Looking up the rest from reference TRBV5-1 and TRBJ1-6 gives the full variable domain: KAGVTQTPRYLIKTRGQQVTLSCSPISGHRSVSWYQQTPGQGLQFLFEYFSETQRNKGNFPGRFSGRQFSNSRSEMNVSTLELGDSALYLCASSLESSYNSPLHFGNGTRLTVT.

This chain uses TRBV6-1 with TRBJ1-5; D ambiguous. This CDR3 has 13 amino acids. Germline CDR1 reads MNHNS; CDR2 reads SASEGT. Trimming shortened V by 2 bases and J by 9 bases, and 11 bases separated the two germline ends. CDR3 DNA: TGTGCCAGCAGTGAAAAGGTCCCGCGGCCCCAGCATTTT. This sequence encodes CASSEKVPRPQHF.

The V gene is TRBV5-1, the J gene TRBJ1-1; maybe TRBD1 (5 bases). CDR1 and CDR2 (germline): SGHRS, YFSETQ. V lost 4 bases and J 5 bases, leaving 21 bases between the germline ends. The CDR3 is 16 amino acids. Here the CDR3 reads CASSHGQAGPGTEAFF. CDR3 coding DNA: TGCGCCAGCAGCCACGGGCAGGCAGGGCCAGGGACTGAAGCTTTCTTT.

This chain connects TRBV25-1 to TRBJ1-4, with 7 bases that match TRBD1. Germline V lookup: CDR1 MGHDK, CDR2 SYGVNS. V lost 7 bases and J lost 5; bases outside the gene matches: 7. CDR3 length equals 14 residues. The DNA of the CDR3 is TGTGCCAGCACCGGCGGGACAGAAAATGAAAAACTGTTTTTT. It codes for CASTGGTENEKLFF.